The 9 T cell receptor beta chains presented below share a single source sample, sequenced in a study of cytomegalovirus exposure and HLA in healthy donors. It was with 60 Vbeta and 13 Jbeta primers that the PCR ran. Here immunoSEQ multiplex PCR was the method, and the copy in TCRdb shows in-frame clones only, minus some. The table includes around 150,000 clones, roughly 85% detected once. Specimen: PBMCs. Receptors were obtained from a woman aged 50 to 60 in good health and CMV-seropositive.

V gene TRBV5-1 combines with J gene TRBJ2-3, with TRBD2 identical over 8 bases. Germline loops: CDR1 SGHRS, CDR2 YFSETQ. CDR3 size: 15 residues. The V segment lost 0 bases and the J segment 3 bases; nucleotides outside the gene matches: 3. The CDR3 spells CASSLASGYTDTQYF. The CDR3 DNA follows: TGCGCCAGCAGCTTGGCTAGCGGGTATACAGATACGCAGTATTTT.

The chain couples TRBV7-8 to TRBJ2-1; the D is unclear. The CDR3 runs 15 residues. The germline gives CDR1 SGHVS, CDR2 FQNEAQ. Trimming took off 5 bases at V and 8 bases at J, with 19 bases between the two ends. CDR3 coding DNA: TGTGCCAGCAGCCCCGCCCGGAGTCGGGTCTATGAGCAGTTCTTC. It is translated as CASSPARSRVYEQFF.

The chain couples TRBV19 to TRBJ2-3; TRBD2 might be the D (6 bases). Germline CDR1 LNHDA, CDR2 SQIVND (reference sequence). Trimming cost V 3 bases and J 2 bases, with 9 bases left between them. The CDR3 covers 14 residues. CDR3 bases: TGTGCCAGTAGTATGGGACTCTTCACAGATACGCAGTATTTT. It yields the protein CASSMGLFTDTQYF.

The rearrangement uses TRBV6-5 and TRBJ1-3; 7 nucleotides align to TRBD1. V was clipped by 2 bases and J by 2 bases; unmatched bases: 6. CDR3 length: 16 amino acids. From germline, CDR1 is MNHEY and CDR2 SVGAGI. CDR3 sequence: CASSYSHRGAGNTIYF. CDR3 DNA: TGTGCCAGCAGTTACAGTCACAGGGGAGCTGGAAACACCATATATTTT.

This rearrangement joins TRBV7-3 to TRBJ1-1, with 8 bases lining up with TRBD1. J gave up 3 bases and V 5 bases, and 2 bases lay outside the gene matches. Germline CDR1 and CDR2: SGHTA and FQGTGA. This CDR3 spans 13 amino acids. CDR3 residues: CASSQGADTEAFF. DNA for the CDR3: TGTGCCAGCAGCCAGGGGGCGGACACTGAAGCTTTCTTT.

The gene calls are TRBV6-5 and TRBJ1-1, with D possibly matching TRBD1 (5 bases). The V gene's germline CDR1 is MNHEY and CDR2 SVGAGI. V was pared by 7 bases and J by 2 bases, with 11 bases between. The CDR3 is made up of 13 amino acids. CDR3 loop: CASTGRYNTEAFF. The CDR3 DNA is TGTGCCAGCACAGGGCGTTATAACACTGAAGCTTTCTTT.

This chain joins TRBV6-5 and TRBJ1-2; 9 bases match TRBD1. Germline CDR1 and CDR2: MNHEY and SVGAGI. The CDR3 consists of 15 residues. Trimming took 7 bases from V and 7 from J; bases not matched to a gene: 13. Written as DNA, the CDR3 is TGTGCCAGCACCCAACCAGGAGACAGGGGGTCTGGCTACACCTTC. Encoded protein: CASTQPGDRGSGYTF.

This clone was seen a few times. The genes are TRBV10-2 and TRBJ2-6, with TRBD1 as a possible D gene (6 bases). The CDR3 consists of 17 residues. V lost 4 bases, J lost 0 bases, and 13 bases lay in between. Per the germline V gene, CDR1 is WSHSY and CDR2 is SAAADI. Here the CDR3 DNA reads TGCGCCAGCAGTGGGGAATGGGGGCTCTCTGGGGCCAACGTCCTGACTTTC. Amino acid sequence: CASSGEWGLSGANVLTF.

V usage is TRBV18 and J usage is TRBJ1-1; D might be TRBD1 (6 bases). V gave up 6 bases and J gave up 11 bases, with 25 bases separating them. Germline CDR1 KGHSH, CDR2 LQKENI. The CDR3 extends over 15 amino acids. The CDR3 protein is CASSLGGGAGQRAFF. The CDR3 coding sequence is TGTGCCAGCTCCCTCGGGGGGGGCGCTGGCCAGCGGGCTTTCTTT.